Sequencing of this T cell receptor (beta chain) was carried out in a study of blood T cell repertoires in COVID-19. Study at large: Both acute and convalescent COVID-19 samples were obtained from the United States, Italy and Spain. PBMCs, B-cell-depleted T cells, or T cells provided the cDNA or gDNA that made up the material.

The CDR3 spans 15 residues. Germline-derived CDR1 and CDR2 are SGHTA and FQGNSA. The junction had 8 bases not matched to a gene; V was cut back by 4 bases and J by 9 bases. Authors' methods: Amplification with reference gene primers provided the estimates of nucleated cell counts. Data came from immunoSEQ multiplex PCR; TCRdb stores just in-frame clones and leaves some out. V and J calls and clone size follow that table, whereas D and trimming were derived from the DNA. The sample yields just over 250,000 clones, 86% seen once. The source of this sequence is a man aged 35 to 55 who had recovered from COVID-19. The sample comprised peripheral blood. The V call is TRBV7-2, the J call TRBJ2-1; TRBD2 matches 11 bases. DNA of the CDR3: TGTGCCAGCAGCTCCAGACTAGCGGGGACGAGTGAGCAGTTCTTC. Amino acid sequence: CASSSRLAGTSEQFF.